This entry lists 9 T cell receptor beta chains sequenced from one sample in a study of shared clonotypes between healthy human individuals. Assay used: immunoSEQ multiplex PCR; TCRdb lists only in-frame clones, some missing. This sample has about 2.4 million clones, with over 85% found just once. The material sequenced was naive CD4+ T cells sorted from blood. Subset defined: CD45RA+ positively selected. Source of these receptors: a man aged 18 to 29 in good health.

This chain connects TRBV5-1 to TRBJ1-6, with unresolved D. This CDR3 is built from 14 residues. The V end was cut by 0 bases, the J end by 6 bases, with 7 bases between. Germline CDR1 is SGHRS and CDR2 is YFSETQ. The CDR3 is CASSLVGSNSPLHF. CDR3 DNA: TGCGCCAGCAGCTTGGTAGGTTCTAATTCACCCCTCCACTTT.

In nucleotides, the CDR3 is TGCGCCAGCAGCCAAGGGCCGGGACAGGGGTCAGATACGCAGTATTTT. This codes for CASSQGPGQGSDTQYF. This chain connects TRBV4-3 to TRBJ2-3, with 10 nucleotides matching TRBD1. The germline gives CDR1 LGHNA, CDR2 YSLEER. With V trimmed by 1 base and J by 4 bases, 5 bases remained unmatched. This CDR3 comprises 16 residues.

The gene calls are TRBV4-1 and TRBJ1-6; no firm D call. The CDR3 consists of 12 residues. Germline V gives CDR1 MGHRA, CDR2 YSYEKL. The V gene lost 1 base and the J gene lost 11 bases, with 6 bases spanning the gap. CDR3 region: CASSQVSAPLHF. CDR3 bases: TGCGCCAGCAGCCAAGTCTCCGCACCCCTCCACTTT.

The genes are TRBV10-3 and TRBJ2-3; 7 nucleotides line up with TRBD2. V shed 6 bases and J 2 bases; nucleotides not matched to a gene: 11. The germline V gene has CDR1 ENHRY and CDR2 SYGVKD. This CDR3 contains 16 residues. The CDR3 reads CAISEGASGNTDTQYF. The DNA of the CDR3 is TGTGCCATCAGCGAAGGGGCTAGCGGTAACACAGATACGCAGTATTTT.

This chain uses TRBV28 with TRBJ2-7, with 12 nucleotides matching TRBD2. The CDR3 contains 15 residues. Germline CDR1 reads MDHEN; CDR2 reads SYDVKM. V was clipped by 1 base and J by 7 bases; unmatched bases: 5. CDR3 region: CASSLLGTSGREQYF. CDR3 nucleotide sequence: TGTGCCAGCAGTTTATTAGGGACTAGCGGGCGGGAGCAGTACTTC.

The chain joins TRBV10-3 to TRBJ2-7, with 8 positions matching TRBD1. The V segment lost 4 bases and the J segment 5 bases; nucleotides outside the gene matches: 7. Per germline, CDR1 ENHRY and CDR2 SYGVKD. The CDR3 is 14 residues long. The CDR3 region has the DNA TGTGCCATCAGTGGTACAGGGGGTAGCGACGAGCAGTACTTC. This translates into CAISGTGGSDEQYF.

This chain connects TRBV10-1 to TRBJ2-3, with D possibly being TRBD1 (5 bases). The germline V gene has CDR1 WNHNN and CDR2 SYGVQD (reference sequence). This CDR3 has 16 residues. Trimming left V 0 bases short and J 1 base short, with 11 bases between. The CDR3 DNA reads as TGCGCCAGCAGTGAGTCGAATAGGGGCGGCACAGATACGCAGTATTTT. Translation: CASSESNRGGTDTQYF.

This clone was counted between two and nine times. The V and J genes are TRBV30 and TRBJ1-1, with 8 bases matching TRBD1. V lost 4 bases and J lost 1; bases outside the gene matches: 2. The CDR3 consists of 13 residues. In germline, CDR1 is GTSNPN, CDR2 SVGIG (reference sequence). This CDR3 is CAWNRGKNTEAFF. The CDR3, as DNA: TGTGCCTGGAACAGGGGGAAGAACACTGAAGCTTTCTTT.

This chain joins TRBV2 and TRBJ2-2, with a weak D call TRBD2 (6 bases). Trimming pared 3 bases from V and 2 bases from J, leaving 10 bases between. CDR1 SNHLY and CDR2 FYNNEI come from the germline V gene. CDR3 length: 15 residues. The CDR3 bases are TGTGCCAGCAGTGAGGTGGACTATAACACCGGGGAGCTGTTTTTT. Its translation is CASSEVDYNTGELFF.